These T cell receptor beta chains were read from a single sample in a study of T cells after yellow fever vaccination. TCRdb analysed the 5' RACE reads with MiXCR anew, one entry per CDR3 protein. The data show some 120,000 distinct CDR3 sequences, 13% to 15% seen once. The sample here was CD8+ T cells sorted from PBMCs, taken 5 days after the yellow fever booster vaccination. The receptors originated from a man younger than 30 who received the YFV17D yellow fever vaccine. The CDR3 runs from the conserved cysteine through the conserved F or W. A D gene is named only where the DNA matches it firmly. Only part of the rows carry a size: once, few, many, or a class if the clone is expanded.

d_call	clone_size	j_call	cdr3_length	v_call	cdr3_nt	cdr3_aa
TRBD1	few	TRBJ2-1	15	TRBV19	TGTGCCAGTAGTATAAGCCGGGACAGTTACAATGAGCAGTTCTTC	CASSISRDSYNEQFF
NA	many	TRBJ2-2	15	TRBV4-1	TGCGCCAGCAGCCCAGAAAGGCGGGACACCGGGGAGCTGTTTTTT	CASSPERRDTGELFF
TRBD1	few	TRBJ2-3	13	TRBV12-3/TRBV12-4	TGTGCCAGCATTGCGACAGGGGCAGATACGCAGTATTTT	CASIATGADTQYF
NA	NA	TRBJ1-4	16	TRBV15	TGTGCCACCAGCAGAGATCGGGGGGGTCCTAATGAAAAACTGTTTTTT	CATSRDRGGPNEKLFF
NA	NA	TRBJ2-1	15	TRBV6-7	TGTGCCAGCAGTTATTCGGGGGGCACCTACAATGAGCAGTTCTTC	CASSYSGGTYNEQFF
NA	NA	TRBJ1-3	19	TRBV6-6	TGTGCCAGCAGTCAAACCGGGATGGGGTGGGGAACCTCTGGAAACACCATATATTTT	CASSQTGMGWGTSGNTIYF
NA	NA	TRBJ1-5	14	TRBV7-2	TGTGCCAGCAGCGCAGTCTATAGCAATCAGCCCCAGCATTTT	CASSAVYSNQPQHF
NA	NA	TRBJ2-1	12	TRBV18	TGTGCCAGCTCAGAAATATCACGTGAGCAGTTCTTC	CASSEISREQFF
TRBD2	NA	TRBJ2-3	15	TRBV6-2/TRBV6-3	TGTGCCAGCAGTAAATTAGCGGGGGTGACAGATACGCAGTATTTT	CASSKLAGVTDTQYF
NA	NA	TRBJ2-3	14	TRBV14	TGTGCCAGCAGCCAAGCGTTTGGGTACGATACGCAGTATTTT	CASSQAFGYDTQYF
TRBD1	NA	TRBJ2-1	15	TRBV9	TGTGCCAGCAGCGTAGTAACCCAGGGGGCGAATGAGCAGTTCTTC	CASSVVTQGANEQFF
NA	few	TRBJ2-2	16	TRBV4-3	TGCGCCAGCAGCCAAGAAAACAGGGGAGGAACCGGGGAGCTGTTTTTT	CASSQENRGGTGELFF
TRBD2	NA	TRBJ2-1	16	TRBV4-1	TGCGCCAGCAGCAAGGCTAGCGGGGGGTTATACAATGAGCAGTTCTTC	CASSKASGGLYNEQFF
TRBD2	NA	TRBJ2-5	15	TRBV7-2	TGTGCCAGCAGCCGGGTTCCAACTAGCGTAGAGACCCAGTACTTC	CASSRVPTSVETQYF
NA	few	TRBJ1-3	14	TRBV6-1	TGTGCCAGCAGTGGGGGCCCCTCTGGAAACACCATATATTTT	CASSGGPSGNTIYF
NA	few	TRBJ2-2	14	TRBV19	TGTGCCAGTATGGGAGTCTTCAACACCGGGGAGCTGTTTTTT	CASMGVFNTGELFF
NA	few	TRBJ1-6	15	TRBV7-2	TGTGCCAGCGCCTCATCTGGACTAAGTAATTCACCCCTCCACTTT	CASASSGLSNSPLHF
NA	NA	TRBJ1-3	12	TRBV29-1	TGCAGCGTGGGGGTTTTTGGAAACACCATATATTTT	CSVGVFGNTIYF
TRBD2	few	TRBJ2-1	12	TRBV4-1	TGCGCCAGCAGCCATTTTGATGGGAGGGAGTTCTTC	CASSHFDGREFF
NA	NA	TRBJ2-7	14	TRBV5-4	TGTGCCAGCAGCTCCCCTCAGGGGGGGTACGAGCAGTACTTC	CASSSPQGGYEQYF
NA	many	TRBJ1-1	13	TRBV15	TGTGCCACCAGCAGAGGAGAAAACACTGAAGCTTTCTTT	CATSRGENTEAFF
TRBD2	few	TRBJ2-1	19	TRBV4-1	TGCGCCAGCAGCCAAGGAGCCAACCTAGCGGGGGCGATTGCGGGTGAGCAGTTCTTC	CASSQGANLAGAIAGEQFF
NA	NA	TRBJ2-1	14	TRBV28	TGTGCCAGCAGTTTCAGCGGGTTAAGGGATGAGCAGTTCTTC	CASSFSGLRDEQFF